The sequence of this T cell receptor beta chain was determined in a study of beta chain features in type 1 diabetes. The V gene end was trimmed by 0 bases and the J gene end by 5 bases; junction bases not matched to a gene: 12. The CDR3 sequence is 17 residues long. Germline-derived CDR1 and CDR2 are LGHNA and YSLEER. In this sample, this clone turned up a few times. Expressed TCRB transcripts were sequenced after all isolated RNA was converted to cDNA. This table comes from immunoSEQ multiplex PCR, and its TCRdb copy is limited to in-frame clones, with some not included. This table holds around 430,000 clones, about 30% found once.

Sequencing was performed on naive CD4+ T cells from blood. The clonotype originates from a man aged 18 to 30 in good health. V is TRBV4-3 and J is TRBJ2-5, with 7 bases identical to TRBD1. The DNA for the CDR3 is TGCGCCAGCAGCCAAGATCTACGCCAGGGGGTCTGGGAGACCCAGTACTTC. Protein product: CASSQDLRQGVWETQYF.